This is a list of T cell receptor beta chains from one sample in a study of shared clonotypes between healthy human individuals. This table comes from immunoSEQ multiplex PCR, and its TCRdb copy is limited to in-frame clones, with some not included. The table lists some 630,000 clones, approximately 96% of them singletons, with less than 0.12% in the top ten. Sequencing input: naive CD8+ T cells sorted from blood. Source of these receptors: a woman between 25 and 40 years old in good health. The CDR3 runs from the conserved cysteine through the conserved F or W. Fields, in order: J gene, D gene, clone size, V gene, CDR3 DNA, CDR3 protein. D genes are given only for firm matches. Some rows mark clone size as missing; the rest say once, few, many or name a class of expanded clone.

TRBJ2-1 - once TRBV11-2 TGTGCCAGCACACCGCTGGGGGCGGGAGTAGGAAATGAGCAGTTCTTC CASTPLGAGVGNEQFF
TRBJ1-1 - - TRBV5-6 TGTGCCAGCAGCTGGGGGTCTGGAGGAGATGAAGCTTTCTTT CASSWGSGGDEAFF
TRBJ1-1 - few TRBV7-9 TGTGCCAGCAGCTTAGCTTTTGGTGAAGCTTTCTTT CASSLAFGEAFF
TRBJ2-1 - once TRBV6-5 TGTGCCAGCAGTTACGACAGCGGCCTGAATGGTGAGCAGTTCTTC CASSYDSGLNGEQFF
TRBJ2-2 TRBD2 - TRBV27 TGTGCCAGCAGTTCCCTCCGAGCGGGAGAGTACACCGGGGAGCTGTTTTTT CASSSLRAGEYTGELFF
TRBJ2-3 TRBD1 - TRBV7-6 TGTGCCAGCAGCCCATCCCGCGACAGGGGTTGGGCAGATACGCAGTATTTT CASSPSRDRGWADTQYF
TRBJ1-5 TRBD1 - TRBV28 TGTGCCAGCCCGCGGGACAGAAAAAATCAGCCCCAGCATTTT CASPRDRKNQPQHF
TRBJ2-3 - - TRBV10-2 TGCGCCAGCAGTGAATTTACCTCCGGAGATACGCAGTATTTT CASSEFTSGDTQYF
TRBJ2-1 TRBD2 once TRBV6-6 TGTGCCAGCAGCCGGGGGACTAGCGGGGGTTACAATGAGCAGTTCTTC CASSRGTSGGYNEQFF
TRBJ2-2 TRBD2 - TRBV6-5 TGTGCCAGCAGTTACGCTAGCGGCAACACCGGGGAGCTGTTTTTT CASSYASGNTGELFF